Listed below are T cell receptor beta chains from one sample, sequenced in a study of identical twins. Each CDR3 protein is one row after TCRdb ran MiXCR on the 5' RACE reads. This repertoire shows hundreds of thousands of distinct CDR3 sequences, 6.1% found once; its top ten account for roughly 1.6%. Specimen: naive T cells sorted from blood. All receptors derive from a man younger than 35 in good health. Each CDR3 is given with its conserved first and last residue. The D gene is left open where the match is weak. Rows give clone size only sometimes, using once, few, many, or a class for an expanded clone.

CASSPVKGYEQFF | TGCGCCAGCAGCCCGGTCAAGGGCTATGAGCAGTTCTTC | TRBV5-1 | - | - | TRBJ2-1
CAISAPSGSSYNEQFF | TGTGCCATCAGTGCCCCTAGCGGGAGCTCCTACAATGAGCAGTTCTTC | TRBV10-3 | TRBD2 | many | TRBJ2-1
CASSPTTNYGYTF | TGTGCCAGCAGTCCGACAACGAACTATGGCTACACCTTC | TRBV6-1 | - | many | TRBJ1-2
CATSIQNYSNQPQHF | TGTGCCACCAGCATCCAGAATTATAGCAATCAGCCCCAGCATTTT | TRBV15 | - | - | TRBJ1-5
CASSVGQGGVQFF | TGCGCCAGCAGCGTGGGACAGGGGGGTGTTCAGTTCTTC | TRBV5-1 | TRBD1 | - | TRBJ2-1
CASSQDRNTQYF | TGTGCCAGCAGCCAAGATAGGAATACGCAGTATTTT | TRBV4-2 | - | many | TRBJ2-3
CASSGSGLAGGAKQFF | TGTGCCAGCAGCGGTTCGGGACTAGCGGGAGGAGCGAAGCAGTTCTTC | TRBV7-2 | TRBD2 | - | TRBJ2-1
CASSYNNYGYTF | TGTGCCAGCAGTTACAACAACTATGGCTACACCTTC | TRBV28 | - | - | TRBJ1-2
CASSVDTNPQYF | TGTGCCAGCAGCGTAGATACAAATCCGCAGTATTTT | TRBV9 | - | many | TRBJ2-3
CASSQSSGAEQYF | TGCGCCAGCAGCCAATCTAGCGGGGCCGAGCAGTACTTC | TRBV4-3 | TRBD2 | few | TRBJ2-7
CASTHGLAGGLEQFF | TGTGCCAGCACCCACGGACTAGCGGGTGGGCTTGAGCAGTTCTTC | TRBV7-9 | TRBD2 | many | TRBJ2-1
CATGPGGDEQYF | TGTGCCACCGGGCCAGGGGGAGACGAGCAGTACTTC | TRBV15 | TRBD1 | - | TRBJ2-7
CASSYSGIQYF | TGTGCCAGCAGTTACTCGGGTATTCAGTACTTC | TRBV6-5 | - | many | TRBJ2-4
CSAGGTSGISYNEQFF | TGCAGTGCTGGGGGGACTAGCGGGATCTCCTACAATGAGCAGTTCTTC | TRBV20-1 | TRBD2 | many | TRBJ2-1
CASSLDNGQIYGYTF | TGTGCCAGCAGCTTAGATAACGGACAAATTTATGGCTACACCTTC | TRBV7-2 | - | many | TRBJ1-2
CASSQDLGTANEKLFF | TGCGCCAGCAGCCAAGATCTAGGGACAGCGAATGAAAAACTGTTTTTT | TRBV4-3 | TRBD1 | many | TRBJ1-4
CASRLEVGEQFF | TGTGCCAGCAGACTCGAGGTGGGAGAACAGTTCTTC | TRBV3-1 | - | many | TRBJ2-1
CASIKGAPGELFF | TGTGCCAGCATAAAGGGGGCCCCCGGGGAGCTGTTTTTT | TRBV2 | TRBD1 | few | TRBJ2-2
CAIAGPGRDTQYF | TGTGCCATAGCCGGGCCAGGACGAGATACGCAGTATTTT | TRBV10-3 | - | few | TRBJ2-3
CASLRTSGIGNEQFF | TGTGCCAGTTTGAGGACTAGCGGGATTGGGAATGAGCAGTTCTTC | TRBV12-3/TRBV12-4 | TRBD2 | - | TRBJ2-1
CASSESGQGIGNTQYF | TGTGCCAGCAGTGAATCGGGACAGGGGATCGGAAATACGCAGTATTTT | TRBV25-1 | TRBD1 | few | TRBJ2-3
CASSYYRDNYEQYF | TGTGCCAGCAGCTACTACCGGGACAACTACGAGCAGTACTTC | TRBV7-8 | - | many | TRBJ2-7
CASSSWPATQYF | TGTGCCAGCAGCTCCTGGCCCGCCACCCAGTACTTC | TRBV21-1 | - | - | TRBJ2-5
CASSHRGRSYEQYF | TGCGCCAGCAGCCATCGCGGAAGATCCTACGAGCAGTACTTC | TRBV4-1 | - | - | TRBJ2-7
CATSRDFGSYQPQHF | TGTGCCACCAGCAGAGACTTCGGGAGCTATCAACCCCAGCATTTT | TRBV15 | - | few | TRBJ1-5
CASSLLGANQPQHF | TGTGCCAGCAGCTTATTAGGGGCCAATCAGCCCCAGCATTTT | TRBV7-2 | - | many | TRBJ1-5
CASSFWGLNSNQPQHF | TGTGCCAGCAGCTTCTGGGGCCTCAATAGCAATCAGCCCCAGCATTTT | TRBV5-6 | - | many | TRBJ1-5
CSAHSGTSGFTDTQYF | TGCAGTGCGCATTCCGGGACTAGCGGATTCACAGATACGCAGTATTTT | TRBV20-1 | TRBD2 | many | TRBJ2-3
CASSQVSGIQYF | TGCGCCAGCAGCCAAGTTTCCGGCATTCAGTACTTC | TRBV4-1 | - | many | TRBJ2-4
CASSLDPGFGEQFF | TGTGCCAGCAGCTTAGATCCGGGATTCGGTGAGCAGTTCTTC | TRBV11-3 | - | many | TRBJ2-1
CASSYSSSGTTQGDEQFF | TGTGCCAGCAGTTACTCGTCTAGCGGGACAACCCAAGGAGATGAGCAGTTCTTC | TRBV6-2/TRBV6-3 | TRBD2 | few | TRBJ2-1
CSARSSPSGSTGELFF | TGCAGTGCTAGGAGTTCTCCTAGCGGTTCCACCGGGGAGCTGTTTTTT | TRBV20-1 | TRBD2 | many | TRBJ2-2
CASSSDSRNQPQHF | TGTGCCAGCAGTTCCGACAGCCGCAATCAGCCCCAGCATTTT | TRBV6-5 | - | many | TRBJ1-5
CASSLLGGRAEETQYF | TGTGCCAGCAGTTTACTGGGCGGGAGGGCCGAAGAGACCCAGTACTTC | TRBV12-3/TRBV12-4 | TRBD2 | many | TRBJ2-5
CASSLGGYSYNEQFF | TGTGCCAGCAGTTTGGGGGGATACTCCTACAATGAGCAGTTCTTC | TRBV28 | - | many | TRBJ2-1
CAIMSTRTDTQYF | TGTGCCATCATGTCGACTAGAACAGATACGCAGTATTTT | TRBV10-3 | - | few | TRBJ2-3
CSVGASREQYF | TGCAGCGTTGGGGCCAGTCGCGAGCAGTACTTC | TRBV29-1 | - | many | TRBJ2-7
CSVEGGRSENNEQFF | TGCAGCGTTGAAGGAGGCCGGTCAGAAAACAATGAGCAGTTCTTC | TRBV29-1 | - | few | TRBJ2-1
CAISESRGQYNEQIF | TGTGCCATCAGTGAGTCGAGGGGACAATACAATGAGCAGATCTTC | TRBV10-3 | - | - | TRBJ2-1
CASSPSREGETQYF | TGTGCCAGCAGCCCCTCACGGGAGGGTGAGACCCAGTACTTC | TRBV12-3/TRBV12-4 | TRBD2 | - | TRBJ2-5
CASSSTRVGETQYF | TGTGCCAGCAGTTCGACTAGGGTTGGGGAGACCCAGTACTTC | TRBV2 | - | - | TRBJ2-5
CAISSDRVDSPLHF | TGTGCCATCAGTAGTGACAGGGTTGATTCACCCCTCCACTTT | TRBV10-3 | TRBD1 | - | TRBJ1-6
CSVRLALAPSYNEQFF | TGCAGCGTAAGACTAGCGTTAGCCCCCTCCTACAATGAGCAGTTCTTC | TRBV29-1 | TRBD2 | many | TRBJ2-1
CASSLEGQGAGELFF | TGCGCCAGCAGCTTGGAAGGACAGGGGGCCGGGGAGCTGTTTTTT | TRBV5-1 | TRBD1 | few | TRBJ2-2